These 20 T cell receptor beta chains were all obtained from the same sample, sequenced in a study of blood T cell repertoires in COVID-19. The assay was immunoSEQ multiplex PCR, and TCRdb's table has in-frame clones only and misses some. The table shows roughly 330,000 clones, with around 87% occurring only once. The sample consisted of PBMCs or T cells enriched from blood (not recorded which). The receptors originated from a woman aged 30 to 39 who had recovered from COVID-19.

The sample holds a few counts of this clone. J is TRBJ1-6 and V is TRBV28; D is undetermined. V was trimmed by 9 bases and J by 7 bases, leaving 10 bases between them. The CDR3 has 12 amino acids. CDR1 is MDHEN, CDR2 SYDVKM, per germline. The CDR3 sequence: CASFSGNSPLHF. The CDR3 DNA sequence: TGTGCCAGTTTTTCCGGGAATTCACCCCTCCACTTT.

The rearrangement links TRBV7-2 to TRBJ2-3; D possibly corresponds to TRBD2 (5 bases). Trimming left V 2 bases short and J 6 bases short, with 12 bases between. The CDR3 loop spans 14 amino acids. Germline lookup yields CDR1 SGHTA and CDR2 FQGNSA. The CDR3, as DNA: TGTGCCAGCAGCTTACATCCTAGCATGGATACGCAGTATTTT. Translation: CASSLHPSMDTQYF. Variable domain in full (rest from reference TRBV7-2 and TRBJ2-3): GAGVSQSPSNKVTEKGKDVELRCDPISGHTALYWYRQSLGQGLEFLIYFQGNSAPDKSGLPSDRFSAERTGGSVSTLTIQRTQQEDSAVYLCASSLHPSMDTQYFGPGTRLTVL.

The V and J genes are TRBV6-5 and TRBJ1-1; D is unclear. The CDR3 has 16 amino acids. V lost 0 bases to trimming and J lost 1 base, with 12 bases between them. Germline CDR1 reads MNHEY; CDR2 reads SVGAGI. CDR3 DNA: TGTGCCAGCAGTTACTCCCTTGGGCTGAAGAACACTGAAGCTTTCTTT. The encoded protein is CASSYSLGLKNTEAFF.

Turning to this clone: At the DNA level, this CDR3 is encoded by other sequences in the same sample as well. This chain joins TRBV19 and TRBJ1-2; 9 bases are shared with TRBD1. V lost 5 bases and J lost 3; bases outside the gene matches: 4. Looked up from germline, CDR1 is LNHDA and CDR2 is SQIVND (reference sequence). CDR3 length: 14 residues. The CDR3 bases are TGTGCCAGTAGTGTACAGGGGGCTCACTATGGCTACACCTTC. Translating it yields CASSVQGAHYGYTF.

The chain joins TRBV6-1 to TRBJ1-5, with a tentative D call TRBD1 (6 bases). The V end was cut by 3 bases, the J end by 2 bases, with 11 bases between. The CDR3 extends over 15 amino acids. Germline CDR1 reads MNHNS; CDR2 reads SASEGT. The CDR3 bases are TGTGCCAGCAGTGAGGGGGGGCTAGGCAATCAGCCCCAGCATTTT. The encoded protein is CASSEGGLGNQPQHF.

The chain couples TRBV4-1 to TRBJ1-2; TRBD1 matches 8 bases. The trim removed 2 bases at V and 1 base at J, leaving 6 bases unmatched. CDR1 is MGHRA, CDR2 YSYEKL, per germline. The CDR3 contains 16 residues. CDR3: CASSQPRDRHNYGYTF. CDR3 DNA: TGCGCCAGCAGCCAACCTCGGGACAGGCATAACTATGGCTACACCTTC.

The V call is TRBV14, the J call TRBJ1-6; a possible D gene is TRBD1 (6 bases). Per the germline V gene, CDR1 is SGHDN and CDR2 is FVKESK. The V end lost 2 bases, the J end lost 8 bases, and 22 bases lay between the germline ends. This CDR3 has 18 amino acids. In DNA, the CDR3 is TGTGCCAGCAGCCAACCTCTCGTTGGGGGCTTCGGTTATTCACCCCTCCACTTT. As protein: CASSQPLVGGFGYSPLHF.

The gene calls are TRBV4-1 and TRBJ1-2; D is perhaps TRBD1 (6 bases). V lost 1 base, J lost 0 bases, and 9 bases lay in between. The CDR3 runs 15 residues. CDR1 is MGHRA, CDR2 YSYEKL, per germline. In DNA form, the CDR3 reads TGCGCCAGCAGCCAAGTACAGGGTGCTAACTATGGCTACACCTTC. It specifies CASSQVQGANYGYTF.

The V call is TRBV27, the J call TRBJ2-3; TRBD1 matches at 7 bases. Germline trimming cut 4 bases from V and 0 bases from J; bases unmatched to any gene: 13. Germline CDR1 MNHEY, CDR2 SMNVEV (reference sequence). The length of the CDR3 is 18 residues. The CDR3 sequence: CASSSTSMTGTSTDTQYF. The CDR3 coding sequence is TGTGCCAGCAGTTCAACTTCGATGACAGGGACGAGCACAGATACGCAGTATTTT.

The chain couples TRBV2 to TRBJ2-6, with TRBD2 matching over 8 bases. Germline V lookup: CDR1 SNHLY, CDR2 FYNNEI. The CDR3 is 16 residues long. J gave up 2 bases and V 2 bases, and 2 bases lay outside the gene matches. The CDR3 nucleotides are TGTGCCAGCAGTGAAACGGGGGGGGCTGGGGCCAACGTCCTGACTTTC. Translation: CASSETGGAGANVLTF.

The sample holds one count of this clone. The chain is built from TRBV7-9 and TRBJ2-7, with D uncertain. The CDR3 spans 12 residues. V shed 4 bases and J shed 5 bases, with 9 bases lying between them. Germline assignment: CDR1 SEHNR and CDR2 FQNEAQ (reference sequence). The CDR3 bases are TGTGCCAGCAGCTCAAATTTCAACGAGCAGTACTTC. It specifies CASSSNFNEQYF. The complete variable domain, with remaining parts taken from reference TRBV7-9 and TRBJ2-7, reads DTGVSQNPRHKITKRGQNVTFRCDPISEHNRLYWYRQTLGQGPEFLTYFQNEAQLEKSRLLSDRFSAERPKGSFSTLEIQRTEQGDSAMYLCASSSNFNEQYFGPGTRLTVT.

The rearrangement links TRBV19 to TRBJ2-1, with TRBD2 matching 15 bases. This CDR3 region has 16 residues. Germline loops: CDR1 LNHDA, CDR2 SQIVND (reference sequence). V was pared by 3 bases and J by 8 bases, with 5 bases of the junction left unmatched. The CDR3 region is CASSMWTSGGAYEQFF. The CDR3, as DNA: TGTGCCAGTAGTATGTGGACTAGCGGGGGGGCCTATGAGCAGTTCTTC.

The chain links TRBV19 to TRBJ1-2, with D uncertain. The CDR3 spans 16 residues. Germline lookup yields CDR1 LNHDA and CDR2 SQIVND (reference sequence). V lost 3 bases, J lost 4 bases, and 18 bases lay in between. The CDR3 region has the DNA TGTGCCAGTAGTATGGCCCTTAGCAGCCCCGGCTATGGCTACACCTTC. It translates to CASSMALSSPGYGYTF.

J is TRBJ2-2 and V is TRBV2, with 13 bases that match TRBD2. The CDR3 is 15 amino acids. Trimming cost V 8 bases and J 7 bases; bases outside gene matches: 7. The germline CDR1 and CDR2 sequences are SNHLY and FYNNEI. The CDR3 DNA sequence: TGTGCCAGCGGGACTAGCGGGGTTTTTGACGGGGAGCTGTTTTTT. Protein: CASGTSGVFDGELFF.

CDR3 protein: CASSLGPGEKDTQYF. In nucleotides, the CDR3 is TGTGCCAGCAGCTTGGGTCCGGGGGAGAAAGATACGCAGTATTTT. The chain recombines TRBV5-4 with TRBJ2-3; perhaps TRBD2 as D (6 bases). The CDR3 has 15 residues. Looked up from germline, CDR1 is SGHNT and CDR2 is YYREEE (reference sequence). V lost 0 bases, J lost 5 bases, and 13 bases lay in between.

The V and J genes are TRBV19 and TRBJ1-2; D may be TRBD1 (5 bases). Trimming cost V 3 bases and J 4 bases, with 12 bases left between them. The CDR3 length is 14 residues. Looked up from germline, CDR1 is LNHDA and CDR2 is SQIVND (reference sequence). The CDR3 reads CASSIPRGTYGYTF. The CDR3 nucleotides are TGTGCCAGTAGTATTCCACGGGGGACCTATGGCTACACCTTC. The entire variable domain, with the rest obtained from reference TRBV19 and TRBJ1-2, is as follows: DGGITQSPKYLFRKEGQNVTLSCEQNLNHDAMYWYRQDPGQGLRLIYYSQIVNDFQKGDIAEGYSVSREKKESFPLTVTSAQKNPTAFYLCASSIPRGTYGYTFGSGTRLTVV.

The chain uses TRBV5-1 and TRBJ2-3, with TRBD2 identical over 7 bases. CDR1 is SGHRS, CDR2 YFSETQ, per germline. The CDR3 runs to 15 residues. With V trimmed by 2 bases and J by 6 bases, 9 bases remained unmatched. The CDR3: CASSFGTTLGDTQYF. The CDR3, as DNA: TGCGCCAGCAGCTTCGGGACTACTTTGGGGGATACGCAGTATTTT.

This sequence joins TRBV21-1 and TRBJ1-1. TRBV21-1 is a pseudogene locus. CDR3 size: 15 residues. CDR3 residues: CASNHSFFWNTEAFF. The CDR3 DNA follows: TGTGCCAGCAACCACTCCTTCTTTTGGAACACTGAAGCTTTCTTT.

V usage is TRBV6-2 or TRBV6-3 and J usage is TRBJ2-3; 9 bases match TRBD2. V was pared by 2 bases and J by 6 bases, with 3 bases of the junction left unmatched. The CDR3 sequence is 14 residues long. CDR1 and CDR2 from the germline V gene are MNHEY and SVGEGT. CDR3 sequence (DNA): TGTGCCAGCAGTTACCTAGCGGGGCTGGATACGCAGTATTTT. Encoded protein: CASSYLAGLDTQYF.

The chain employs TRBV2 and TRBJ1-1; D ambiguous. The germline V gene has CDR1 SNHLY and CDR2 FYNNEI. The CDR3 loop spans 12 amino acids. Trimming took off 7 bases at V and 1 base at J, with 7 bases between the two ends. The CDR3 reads CASINGNTEAFF. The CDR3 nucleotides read TGTGCCAGCATCAACGGGAACACTGAAGCTTTCTTT.